This TCR beta chain was retrieved from a study of T cell repertoires in cytomegalovirus infection. The overall study: Both CMV infection and a matching HLA type were indicated by public TCR beta signatures. Study results and limitations: Adding up the frequency of public TCR beta families identified people who carried CMV plus the relevant HLA. CMV-specific TCR beta clonotypes restricted by HLA-C dominated the ex vivo response.

There are 15 residues in the CDR3. CDR1 is SGHVS and CDR2 is FNYEAQ in the germline V gene. Deletions cut 0 bases from V and 8 bases from J, with 14 bases between. TCRdb reanalysed the reads using MiXCR and keeps one entry per CDR3 protein. The sample includes some 180,000 distinct CDR3 sequences, roughly a sixth of them seen just once. This clonotype has only a few counts. Its matching antigen is unknown. The chain uses TRBV7-6 and TRBJ2-1; no reliable D call. The sequence came from a human donor in good health (CMV status not recorded). Some clones in this sample may be carry-over from other donors' samples. The sequenced material came from CD8+ T cells from PBMCs. The CDR3 protein is CASSLALSPRDEQFF. CDR3 DNA: TGTGCCAGCAGCTTAGCGCTTTCGCCTAGGGATGAGCAGTTCTTC.